This record looks at one TCR beta chain sequence and its context. What this receptor recognizes is not known. Qualities for individual bases were not recorded, and no much larger clone is one base off. The data were obtained in a study of control samples from healthy donors and cancer patients (dated by TCRdb to about 2020). The library was generated by the immunoSEQ multiplex PCR assay. Drawn from immuneACCESS, this table holds only the in-frame rearrangements with V and J called that TCRdb kept. Clones are partly lost; checked studies trace under half to an unresolved V gene and leave the rest unexplained. The sample includes about 42,000 clones, with approximately 87% observed a single time. The ten largest account for approximately 48% of the sample. Sequenced material: blood. The clonotype originates from a man in his 60s in good health.

The CDR3 reads CASTKQGTEAFF. The DNA is TGTGCCAGCACCAAACAGGGGACTGAAGCTTTCTTT. The chain was built from TRBV2 and TRBJ1-1, with 7 bases in between that match TRBD1. Reading from cysteine to phenylalanine, the CDR3 counts 12 amino acids. Only the CDR3 part of the read is kept: 36 bases, read in frame from the first base. After removal of 7 bases from V and 5 bases from J, the junction retains 4 bases not matched to a gene. The germline V gene encodes CDR1 SNHLY and CDR2 FYNNEI.